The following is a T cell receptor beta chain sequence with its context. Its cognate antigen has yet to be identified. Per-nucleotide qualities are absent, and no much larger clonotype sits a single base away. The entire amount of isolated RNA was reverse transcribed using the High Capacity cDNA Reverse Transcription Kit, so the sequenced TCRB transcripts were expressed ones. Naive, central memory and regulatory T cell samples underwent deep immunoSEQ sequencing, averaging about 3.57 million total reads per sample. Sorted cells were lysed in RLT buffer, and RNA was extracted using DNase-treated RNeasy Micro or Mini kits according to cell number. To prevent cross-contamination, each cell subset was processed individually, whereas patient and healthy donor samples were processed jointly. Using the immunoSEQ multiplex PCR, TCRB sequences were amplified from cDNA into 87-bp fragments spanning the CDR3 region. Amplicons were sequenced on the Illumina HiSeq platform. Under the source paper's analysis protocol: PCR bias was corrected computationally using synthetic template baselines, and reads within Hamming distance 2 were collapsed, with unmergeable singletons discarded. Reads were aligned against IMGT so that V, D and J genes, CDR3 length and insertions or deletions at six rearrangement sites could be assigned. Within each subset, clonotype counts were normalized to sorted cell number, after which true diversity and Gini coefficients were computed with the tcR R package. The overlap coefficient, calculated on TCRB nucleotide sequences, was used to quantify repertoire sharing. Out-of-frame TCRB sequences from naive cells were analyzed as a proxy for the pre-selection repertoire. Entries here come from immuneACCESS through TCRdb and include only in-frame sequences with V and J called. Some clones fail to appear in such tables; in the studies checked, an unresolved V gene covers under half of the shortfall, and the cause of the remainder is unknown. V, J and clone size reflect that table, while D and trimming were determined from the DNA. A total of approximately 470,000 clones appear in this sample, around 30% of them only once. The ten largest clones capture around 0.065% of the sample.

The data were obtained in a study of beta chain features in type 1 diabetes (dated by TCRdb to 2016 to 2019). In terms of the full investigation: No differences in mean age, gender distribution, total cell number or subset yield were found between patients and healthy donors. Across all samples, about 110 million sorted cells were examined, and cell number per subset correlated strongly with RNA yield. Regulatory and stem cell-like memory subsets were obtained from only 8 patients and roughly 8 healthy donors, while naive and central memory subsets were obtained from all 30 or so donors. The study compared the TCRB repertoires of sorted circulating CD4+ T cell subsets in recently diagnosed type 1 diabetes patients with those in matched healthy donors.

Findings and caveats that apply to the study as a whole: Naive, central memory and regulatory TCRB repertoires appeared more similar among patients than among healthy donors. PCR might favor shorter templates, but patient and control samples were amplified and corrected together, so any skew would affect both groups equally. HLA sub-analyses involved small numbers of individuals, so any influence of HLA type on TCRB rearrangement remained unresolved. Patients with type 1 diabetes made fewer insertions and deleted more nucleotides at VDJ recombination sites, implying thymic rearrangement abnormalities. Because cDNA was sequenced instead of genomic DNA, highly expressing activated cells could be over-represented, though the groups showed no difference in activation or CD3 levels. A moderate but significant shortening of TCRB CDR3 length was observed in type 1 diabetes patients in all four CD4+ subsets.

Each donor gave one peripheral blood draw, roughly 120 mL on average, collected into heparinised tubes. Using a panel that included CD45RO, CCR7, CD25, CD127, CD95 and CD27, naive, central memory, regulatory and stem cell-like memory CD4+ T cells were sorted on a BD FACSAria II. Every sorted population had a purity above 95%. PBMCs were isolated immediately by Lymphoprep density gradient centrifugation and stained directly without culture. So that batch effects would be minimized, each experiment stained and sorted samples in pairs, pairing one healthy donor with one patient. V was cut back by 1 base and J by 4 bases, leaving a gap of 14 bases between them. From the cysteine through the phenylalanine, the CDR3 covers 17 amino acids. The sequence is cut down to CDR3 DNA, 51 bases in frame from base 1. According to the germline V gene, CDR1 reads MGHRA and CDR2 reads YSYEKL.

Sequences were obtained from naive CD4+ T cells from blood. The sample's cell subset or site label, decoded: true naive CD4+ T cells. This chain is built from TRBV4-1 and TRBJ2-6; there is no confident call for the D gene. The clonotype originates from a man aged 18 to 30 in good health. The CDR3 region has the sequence CASSQGTAYRGANVLTF. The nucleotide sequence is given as TGCGCCAGCAGCCAAGGTACAGCCTACCGCGGGGCCAACGTCCTGACTTTC.